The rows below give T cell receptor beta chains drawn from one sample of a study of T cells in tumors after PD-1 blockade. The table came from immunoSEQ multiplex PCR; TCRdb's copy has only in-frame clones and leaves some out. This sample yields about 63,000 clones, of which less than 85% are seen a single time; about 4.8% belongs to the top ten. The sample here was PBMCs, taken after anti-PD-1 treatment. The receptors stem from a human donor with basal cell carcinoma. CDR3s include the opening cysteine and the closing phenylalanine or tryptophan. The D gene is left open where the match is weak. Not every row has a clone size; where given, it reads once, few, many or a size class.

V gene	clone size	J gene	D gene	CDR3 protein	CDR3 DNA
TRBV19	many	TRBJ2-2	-	CASSSVLGGGRVTGELFF	TGTGCCAGTAGTTCGGTCCTAGGTGGGGGACGGGTTACCGGGGAGCTGTTTTTT
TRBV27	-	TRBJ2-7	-	CASSLSGPSDEQYF	TGTGCCAGCAGTTTGTCCGGGCCCTCGGACGAGCAGTACTTC
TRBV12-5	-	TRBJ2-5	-	CASGFWVGGFGETQYF	TGTGCTAGTGGTTTCTGGGTGGGGGGATTCGGGGAGACCCAGTACTTC
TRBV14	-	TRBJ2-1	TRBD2	CASSYRSGGSHEQFF	TGTGCCAGCAGCTATCGTAGCGGGGGGAGCCATGAGCAGTTCTTC
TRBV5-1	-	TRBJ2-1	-	CASSPSHGQNEQFF	TGCGCCAGCAGCCCCTCCCATGGGCAGAATGAGCAGTTCTTC
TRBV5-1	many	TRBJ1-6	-	CASSLEVSYNSPLHF	TGCGCCAGCAGCCTAGAGGTGTCCTATAATTCACCCCTCCACTTT
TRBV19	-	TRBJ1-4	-	CASSMGQKLFF	TGTGCCAGTAGCATGGGTCAAAAACTGTTTTTT
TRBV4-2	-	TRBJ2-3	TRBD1	CASSPGQGYTQYF	TGTGCCAGCAGCCCAGGACAGGGCTATACGCAGTATTTT
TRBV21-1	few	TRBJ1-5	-	CASSKARDRYSNQPQHF	TGTGCCAGCAGCAAAGCCCGGGACAGATATAGCAATCAGCCCCAGCATTTT
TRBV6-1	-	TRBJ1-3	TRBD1	CASSEVQGAGNTIYF	TGTGCCAGCAGTGAAGTACAGGGGGCTGGAAACACCATATATTTT
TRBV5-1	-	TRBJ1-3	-	CASSLVGRNSGNTIYF	TGCGCCAGCAGCTTGGTCGGGCGGAACTCTGGAAACACCATATATTTT
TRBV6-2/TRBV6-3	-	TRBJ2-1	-	CASSYVGNEQFF	TGTGCCAGCAGTTACGTAGGCAATGAGCAGTTCTTC
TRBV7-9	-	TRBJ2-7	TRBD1	CASSLGQGDGQYF	TGTGCCAGCAGCTTGGGACAGGGCGACGGGCAGTACTTC
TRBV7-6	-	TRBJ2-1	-	CASSLSYRTANEQFF	TGTGCCAGCAGCTTATCTTATCGGACGGCGAATGAGCAGTTCTTC
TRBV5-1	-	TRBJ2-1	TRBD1	CASSSGTGFSYEQFF	TGCGCCAGCAGTTCCGGGACAGGGTTTAGCTATGAGCAGTTCTTC
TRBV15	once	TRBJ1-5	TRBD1	CATSSGTAYSNQPQHF	TGTGCCACCAGCAGCGGGACAGCTTATAGCAATCAGCCCCAGCATTTT
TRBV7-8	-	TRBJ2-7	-	CASSLEGAYEQYF	TGTGCCAGCAGCCTCGAGGGGGCCTACGAGCAGTACTTC
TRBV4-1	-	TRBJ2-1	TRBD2	CASSHPGLAGGYNEQFF	TGCGCCAGCAGCCACCCGGGACTAGCGGGGGGATACAATGAGCAGTTCTTC
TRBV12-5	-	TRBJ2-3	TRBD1	CASGPGGVGTDTQYF	TGTGCTAGTGGTCCAGGGGGTGTCGGGACAGATACGCAGTATTTT
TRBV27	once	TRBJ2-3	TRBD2	CASRDHKRGTTDTQYF	TGTGCCAGCAGGGACCATAAGCGGGGAACCACAGATACGCAGTATTTT
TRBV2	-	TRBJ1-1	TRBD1	CASSHLRTGRSTEAFF	TGTGCCAGCTCACACCTTAGGACAGGGAGGAGCACTGAAGCTTTCTTT
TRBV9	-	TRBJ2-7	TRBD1	CASSFRTGAVHEQYF	TGTGCCAGCAGCTTTAGGACAGGCGCGGTCCACGAGCAGTACTTC
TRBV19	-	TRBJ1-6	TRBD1	CASSTSGTATYSPLHF	TGTGCCAGTAGTACGTCCGGGACAGCGACTTATTCACCCCTCCACTTT
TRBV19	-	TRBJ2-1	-	CASSIIRDEQFF	TGTGCCAGTAGTATAATTCGGGATGAGCAGTTCTTC
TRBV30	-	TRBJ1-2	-	CAWSVRTSRGGYTF	TGTGCCTGGAGTGTACGCACTTCCCGGGGGGGCTACACCTTC
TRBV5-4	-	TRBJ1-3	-	CASSLSGQRSSGNTIYF	TGTGCCAGCAGCTTGTCCGGCCAAAGGAGCTCTGGAAACACCATATATTTT
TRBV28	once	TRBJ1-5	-	CASSSVRRSQPQHF	TGTGCCAGCAGTTCCGTCCGGAGGAGTCAGCCCCAGCATTTT
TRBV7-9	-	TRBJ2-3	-	CASSSSSTDTQYF	TGTGCCAGCAGCTCCTCGAGCACAGATACGCAGTATTTT